A selection of T cell receptor beta chains follows, all from one sample in a study of cytomegalovirus exposure and HLA in healthy donors. Using immunoSEQ multiplex PCR, the repertoire was profiled, and TCRdb retains in-frame clones only, with some absent. The sample holds 110,000 to 150,000 clones; 84% are singletons and the top ten take almost 1.5%. The sequencing sample was made of PBMCs. These receptor sequences come from a woman aged 25 to 39 in good health and CMV-seronegative. The CDR3 runs from the conserved cysteine through the conserved F or W. Each record gives: J gene, D gene, V gene, clone size, CDR3 DNA, CDR3 protein. The D gene is left open where the match is weak. Clone size, where shown, is once, few, many, or a class for clones that have expanded.

>TRBJ1-6|NA|TRBV2|NA
TGTGCCAGCAGGGGCGAAGTGCCTAATTCACCCCTCCACTTT
CASRGEVPNSPLHF
>TRBJ1-5|TRBD1|TRBV7-8|once
TGTGCCAGTACGGACAGGGTGGATCAGCCCCAGCATTTT
CASTDRVDQPQHF
>TRBJ2-7|NA|TRBV5-1|NA
TGCGCCAGCAGCCCGGGATCGGCAGCCTACGAGCAGTACTTC
CASSPGSAAYEQYF
>TRBJ2-2|NA|TRBV7-7|NA
TGTGCTAGCAGTTCCGTCGCGGGTCACCCCGGGGAGCTGTTTTTT
CASSSVAGHPGELFF
>TRBJ2-7|NA|TRBV9|NA
TGTGCCAGCAGCGTAGATCCTCTACCGGGGATCAACGAGCAGTACTTC
CASSVDPLPGINEQYF
>TRBJ1-2|NA|TRBV6-6|NA
TGTGCCAGCAGTTACCTTCAGGGGAGCTATGGCTACACCTTC
CASSYLQGSYGYTF
>TRBJ1-2|TRBD1|TRBV27|NA
TGTGCCAGCAGTTTAAAAGCCGGACAGGGGGGAAGTTATGGCTACACCTTC
CASSLKAGQGGSYGYTF
>TRBJ1-6|TRBD1|TRBV2|NA
TGTGCCAGCAGTGAAGTCACCGGGACAGGAAAAAAAGATGGTAATTCACCCCTCCACTTT
CASSEVTGTGKKDGNSPLHF
>TRBJ2-7|NA|TRBV4-1|NA
TGCGCCAGCAGCCAAGGAGTTACCGAGCAGTACTTC
CASSQGVTEQYF
>TRBJ1-6|TRBD1|TRBV4-2|once
TGTGCCAGCAGCCAAGATAGGACAGGGACCTCGAATTCACCCCTCCACTTT
CASSQDRTGTSNSPLHF
>TRBJ2-2|NA|TRBV4-1|NA
TGCGCCAGCAGTCATCTCGGGGATAGGCGGGAGCTGTTTTTT
CASSHLGDRRELFF
>TRBJ1-2|NA|TRBV27|NA
TGTGCCAGCAGTTCCGGACTCCGAGCTAACTATGGCTACACCTTC
CASSSGLRANYGYTF
>TRBJ1-1|TRBD1|TRBV2|NA
TGTGCCAGCAGTGATCCCCGGGACAGGGGGCTTCACACTGAAGCTTTCTTT
CASSDPRDRGLHTEAFF
>TRBJ2-4|TRBD1|TRBV29-1|NA
TGCAGCGTTGGGGTTAAGGGGACAGCTGAAAACATTCAGTACTTC
CSVGVKGTAENIQYF
>TRBJ1-2|NA|TRBV29-1|NA
TGCAGCGTTGAAAAGAACAGTGGCAGCGGCTACACCTTC
CSVEKNSGSGYTF
>TRBJ2-7|TRBD1|TRBV5-1|NA
TGCGCCAGTCTTTTCCCGGGACAGGGTGAGGGCGAGCAGTACTTC
CASLFPGQGEGEQYF
>TRBJ2-7|TRBD2|TRBV7-9|NA
TGTGCCAGCAGCCCAGCGACTAGCGGGGCCTACGAGCAGTACTTC
CASSPATSGAYEQYF
>TRBJ1-5|NA|TRBV10-3|NA
TGTGCCATCAGTGAGGGGGGGAATCAGCCCCAGCATTTT
CAISEGGNQPQHF
>TRBJ1-3|NA|TRBV18|NA
TGTGCCAGCTCACCGGGAGGAGGTAGAAACACCATATATTTT
CASSPGGGRNTIYF
>TRBJ1-5|TRBD1|TRBV2|NA
TGTGCCAGAAGACAGGGGGATAGCAATCAGCCCCAGCATTTT
CARRQGDSNQPQHF
>TRBJ2-1|NA|TRBV6-6|NA
TGTGCCAGCAGCCGACACGAGGGGGGGGATGAGCAGTTCTTC
CASSRHEGGDEQFF
>TRBJ1-5|TRBD1|TRBV4-3|NA
TGCGCCAGCAGTCCGACAGGGGAGAGCAATCAGCCCCAGCATTTT
CASSPTGESNQPQHF